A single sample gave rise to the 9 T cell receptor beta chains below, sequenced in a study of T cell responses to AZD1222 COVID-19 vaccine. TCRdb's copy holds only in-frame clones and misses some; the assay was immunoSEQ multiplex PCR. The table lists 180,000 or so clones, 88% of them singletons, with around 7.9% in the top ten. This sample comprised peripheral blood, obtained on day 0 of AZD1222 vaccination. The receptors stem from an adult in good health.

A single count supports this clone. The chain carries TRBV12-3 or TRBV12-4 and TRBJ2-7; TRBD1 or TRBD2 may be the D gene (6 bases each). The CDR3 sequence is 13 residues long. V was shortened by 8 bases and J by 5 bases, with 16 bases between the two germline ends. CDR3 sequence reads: CASRKKGGNEQYF. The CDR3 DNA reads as TGTGCCAGCCGAAAAAAGGGGGGAAACGAGCAGTACTTC.

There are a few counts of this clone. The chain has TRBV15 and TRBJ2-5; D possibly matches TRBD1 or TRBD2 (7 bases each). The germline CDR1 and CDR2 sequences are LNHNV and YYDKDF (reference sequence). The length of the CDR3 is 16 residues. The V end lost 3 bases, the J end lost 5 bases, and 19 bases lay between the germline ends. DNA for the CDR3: TGTGCCACCAGCAGGCGGGGGTCAGGGGGGCTGGAGACCCAGTACTTC. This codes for CATSRRGSGGLETQYF.

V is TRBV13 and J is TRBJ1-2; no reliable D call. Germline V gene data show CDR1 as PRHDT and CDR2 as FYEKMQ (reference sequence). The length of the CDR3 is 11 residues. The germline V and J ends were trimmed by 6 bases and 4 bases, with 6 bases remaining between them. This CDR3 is CASRGFYGYTF. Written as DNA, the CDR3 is TGTGCCAGCAGGGGTTTCTATGGCTACACCTTC.

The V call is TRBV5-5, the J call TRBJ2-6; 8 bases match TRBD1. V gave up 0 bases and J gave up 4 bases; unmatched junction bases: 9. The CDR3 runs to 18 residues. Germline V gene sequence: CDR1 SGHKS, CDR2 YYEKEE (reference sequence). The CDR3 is CASSLVAARGQGANVLTF. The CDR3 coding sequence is TGTGCCAGCAGCTTGGTTGCAGCCAGGGGGCAAGGGGCCAACGTCCTGACTTTC.

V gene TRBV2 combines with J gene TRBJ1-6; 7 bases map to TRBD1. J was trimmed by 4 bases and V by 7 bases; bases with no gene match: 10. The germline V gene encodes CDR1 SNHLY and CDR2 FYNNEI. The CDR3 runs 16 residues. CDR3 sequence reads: CASNPRPGQYNSPLHF. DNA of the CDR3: TGTGCCAGCAACCCAAGACCGGGACAGTATAATTCACCCCTCCACTTT.

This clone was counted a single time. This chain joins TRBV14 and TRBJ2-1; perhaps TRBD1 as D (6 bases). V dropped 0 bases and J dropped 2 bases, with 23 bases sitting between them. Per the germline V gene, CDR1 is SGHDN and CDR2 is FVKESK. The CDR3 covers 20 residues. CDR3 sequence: CASSQDRRQDLLGTYNEQFF. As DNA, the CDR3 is TGTGCCAGCAGCCAAGATAGGAGACAGGATCTCCTGGGGACCTACAATGAGCAGTTCTTC.

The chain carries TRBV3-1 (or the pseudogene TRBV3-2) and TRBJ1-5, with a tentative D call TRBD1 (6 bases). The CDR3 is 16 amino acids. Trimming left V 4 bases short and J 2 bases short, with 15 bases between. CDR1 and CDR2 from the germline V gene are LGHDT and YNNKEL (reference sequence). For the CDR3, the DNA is TGTGCCAGCAGCCTCCGGGTACAGGGAGGCAATCAGCCCCAGCATTTT. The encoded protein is CASSLRVQGGNQPQHF.

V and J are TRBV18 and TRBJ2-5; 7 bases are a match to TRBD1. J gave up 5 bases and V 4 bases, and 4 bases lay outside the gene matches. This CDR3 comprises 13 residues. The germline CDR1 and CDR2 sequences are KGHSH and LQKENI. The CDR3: CASSQDRLETQYF. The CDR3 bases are TGTGCCAGCTCACAGGACAGGCTGGAGACCCAGTACTTC.

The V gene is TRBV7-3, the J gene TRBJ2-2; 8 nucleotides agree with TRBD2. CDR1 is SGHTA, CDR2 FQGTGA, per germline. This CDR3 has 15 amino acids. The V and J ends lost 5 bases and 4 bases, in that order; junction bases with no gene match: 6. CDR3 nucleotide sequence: TGTGCCAGCAGCCCCGGGGGGGGGCCCACCGGGGAGCTGTTTTTT. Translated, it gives CASSPGGGPTGELFF.